Below are 17 T cell receptor beta chains sequenced from a single sample in a study of technical replicates of blood from four donors. Clones were read by immunoSEQ multiplex PCR, and TCRdb kept only the in-frame ones, dropping some. The sample lists around 100,000 clones, just over 95% occurring once. The sequencing sample was made of T cells isolated from PBMCs. The origin of the receptors is a human donor in good health.

The DNA of the CDR3 is TGTGCCAGCAGCTTAGGAGGCTCCTACGAGCAGTACTTC. This translates into CASSLGGSYEQYF. The chain joins TRBV11-3 to TRBJ2-7, with D hard to call. V lost 1 base and J lost 0, with 4 bases in between. Germline CDR1 SGHNT, CDR2 YENEEA. This CDR3 has 13 residues.

The V and J genes are TRBV7-3 and TRBJ2-3, with 8 bases lining up with TRBD2. CDR3 length equals 15 residues. J was trimmed by 5 bases and V by 4 bases; bases with no gene match: 8. CDR1 is SGHTA, CDR2 FQGTGA, per germline. The CDR3 region is CASSSGLDYGDTQYF. For the CDR3, the DNA is TGTGCCAGCAGCTCGGGACTAGATTACGGAGATACGCAGTATTTT.

This chain uses TRBV6-5 with TRBJ2-2; a weak D match, TRBD1 (6 bases). V shed 7 bases and J shed 7 bases, with 19 bases lying between them. This CDR3 comprises 15 residues. CDR1 is MNHEY, CDR2 SVGAGI, per germline. CDR3 sequence reads: CASKFPQGQLGELFF. The DNA for the CDR3 is TGTGCCAGCAAATTCCCCCAGGGACAACTCGGGGAGCTGTTTTTT.

The rearrangement uses TRBV30 and TRBJ2-3; D is possibly TRBD2 (6 bases). CDR3 size: 14 residues. Germline V gene data show CDR1 as GTSNPN and CDR2 as SVGIG (reference sequence). The germline V and J ends were trimmed by 6 bases and 4 bases, with 17 bases remaining between them. The chain's CDR3 is CACQEGQVADTQYF. As DNA, the CDR3 is TGTGCCTGCCAGGAGGGGCAGGTTGCAGATACGCAGTATTTT.

The gene calls are TRBV5-1 and TRBJ2-1, with TRBD2 matching 9 bases. The CDR3 covers 18 residues. The V gene end was trimmed by 0 bases and the J gene end by 2 bases; junction bases not matched to a gene: 9. Germline V gene sequence: CDR1 SGHRS, CDR2 YFSETQ. Written as DNA, the CDR3 is TGCGCCAGCAGCTTGGCCGAGTGGGCGGGGGGGGCCTACAATGAGCAGTTCTTC. Protein product: CASSLAEWAGGAYNEQFF.

The rearrangement links TRBV2 to TRBJ2-1; D not resolved. Between the trimmed V and J ends, which lost 11 bases and 5 bases, there was a span of 7 bases. The CDR3 sequence is 10 residues long. Germline loops: CDR1 SNHLY, CDR2 FYNNEI. The CDR3 region is CACSDNEQFF. CDR3 nucleotide sequence: TGTGCCTGTTCAGACAATGAGCAGTTCTTC.

The rearrangement uses TRBV14 and TRBJ1-3; D is unresolved. V was trimmed by 8 bases and J by 0 bases, leaving 5 bases between them. The CDR3 sequence is 12 residues long. CDR1 is SGHDN, CDR2 FVKESK, per germline. CDR3: CASRGSGNTIYF. The CDR3 DNA reads as TGTGCCAGCCGGGGCTCTGGAAACACCATATATTTT.

CDR3: CASSSRGPIETQYF. In DNA, the CDR3 is TGTGCCAGCAGTTCGCGAGGTCCCATAGAGACCCAGTACTTC. V gene TRBV28 combines with J gene TRBJ2-5; no clear D. V was cut by 4 bases and J by 4 bases, with 13 bases left in between. CDR1 MDHEN and CDR2 SYDVKM come from the germline V gene. The CDR3 has 14 residues.

J is TRBJ2-5 and V is TRBV10-1, with 8 bases identical to TRBD2. Germline CDR1 is WNHNN and CDR2 is SYGVQD (reference sequence). The length of the CDR3 is 18 residues. J was trimmed by 0 bases and V by 3 bases; bases with no gene match: 12. The CDR3 bases are TGCGCCAGCAGTGAAAATCCTAGCGGGCCACCGTACCAAGAGACCCAGTACTTC. Residues: CASSENPSGPPYQETQYF.

J is TRBJ1-2 and V is TRBV7-9; D is possibly TRBD1 (5 bases). CDR3 length: 17 residues. V lost 5 bases, J lost 3 bases, and 22 bases lay in between. CDR1 SEHNR and CDR2 FQNEAQ come from the germline V gene (reference sequence). Here the CDR3 reads CASSQMGLPLYDYGYTF. The CDR3 DNA reads TGTGCCAGCAGCCAAATGGGACTCCCTTTGTACGACTATGGCTACACCTTC.

The chain uses TRBV11-2 and TRBJ2-7; tentative D call: TRBD2 (6 bases). Germline V gene lookup returns CDR1 SGHAT and CDR2 FQNNGV. Trimming took off 3 bases at V and 2 bases at J, with 11 bases between the two ends. The CDR3 runs to 14 residues. Here the CDR3 reads CASSLPGVTYEQYF. The CDR3 nucleotides read TGTGCCAGCAGCTTGCCGGGGGTCACCTACGAGCAGTACTTC.

This rearrangement joins TRBV6-4 to TRBJ2-2; maybe TRBD1 (5 bases). Per the germline V gene, CDR1 is MRHNA and CDR2 is SNTAGT. V was shortened by 8 bases and J by 1 base, with 20 bases between the two germline ends. This CDR3 contains 17 residues. The CDR3 DNA reads as TGTGCCAGCGGTTCAGGGATAACTGACATGAACACCGGGGAGCTGTTTTTT. Amino acid sequence: CASGSGITDMNTGELFF.

V usage is TRBV6-1 and J usage is TRBJ2-7, with 13 bases that match TRBD2. V shed 3 bases, J shed 7 bases, and the junction held 6 bases outside the gene matches. This CDR3 has 15 residues. Germline V gives CDR1 MNHNS, CDR2 SASEGT. CDR3: CASSDTLAGGDEQYF. The CDR3 region has the DNA TGTGCCAGCAGTGACACACTAGCGGGAGGGGATGAGCAGTACTTC.

The V and J genes are TRBV14 and TRBJ2-1; 7 nucleotides match TRBD2. Per germline, CDR1 SGHDN and CDR2 FVKESK. This CDR3 contains 16 residues. V trimming: 6 bases; J trimming: 3 bases; junction bases outside the gene matches: 11. CDR3 protein: CASRVTSSGDYNEQFF. In DNA, the CDR3 is TGTGCCAGCAGGGTTACCTCTAGCGGCGACTACAATGAGCAGTTCTTC.

V and J are TRBV5-6 and TRBJ2-1, with 7 bases aligning to TRBD1. Trimming at V came to 4 bases and at J to 4 bases, leaving 5 bases not matched to a gene. The CDR3 spans 14 residues. CDR1 SGHDT and CDR2 YYEEEE come from the germline V gene. CDR3 residues: CASSTPGQYNEQFF. In DNA form, the CDR3 reads TGTGCCAGCAGCACACCGGGACAGTACAATGAGCAGTTCTTC.

V gene TRBV5-1 combines with J gene TRBJ2-7; the match to TRBD1 covers 7 bases. The CDR3 contains 14 residues. Germline CDR1 reads SGHRS; CDR2 reads YFSETQ. The J segment lost 6 bases and the V segment lost 2 bases, leaving 8 bases of the junction unmatched. The CDR3 protein is CASSFRQGFGEQYF. CDR3 nucleotide sequence: TGCGCCAGCAGCTTTAGACAGGGTTTTGGCGAGCAGTACTTC.

The chain couples TRBV6-6 to TRBJ1-2; D call uncertain. Per the germline V gene, CDR1 is MNHNY and CDR2 is SVGAGI (reference sequence). The CDR3 has 13 residues. V was pared by 2 bases and J by 6 bases, with 10 bases between. CDR3 sequence (DNA): TGTGCCAGCAGTTACACTAGCCGGGATGGCTACACCTTC. This sequence encodes CASSYTSRDGYTF.